This TCR beta chain was identified during a study of blood T cell repertoires in COVID-19. As for the study in general: Sites in the United States, Italy and Spain provided acute and convalescent COVID-19 samples. In each case, the material was cDNA or gDNA derived from T cells, B-cell-depleted T cells, or PBMCs.

CDR1 is MNHEY, CDR2 SVGAGI, per germline. V shed 6 bases, J shed 9 bases, and the junction held 4 bases outside the gene matches. The CDR3 runs 12 residues. As originally analysed: Estimates of nucleated cell counts were drawn from the amplification of reference gene primers. This table comes from immunoSEQ multiplex PCR, and its TCRdb copy is limited to in-frame clones, with some not included. V and J calls and clone size are given by that table; D and trimming were obtained from the DNA. The table records roughly 49,000 clones, 80% to 90% of them present only once. This clone was seen a handful of times.

The chain is built from TRBV6-5 and TRBJ1-2, with 10 bases identical to TRBD1. What was sequenced was peripheral blood. This receptor was identified in a man in his sixties with active COVID-19. This chain's CDR3 is CASSRTGGSYTF. In DNA, the CDR3 is TGTGCCAGCAGCCGGACAGGGGGTAGCTACACCTTC.